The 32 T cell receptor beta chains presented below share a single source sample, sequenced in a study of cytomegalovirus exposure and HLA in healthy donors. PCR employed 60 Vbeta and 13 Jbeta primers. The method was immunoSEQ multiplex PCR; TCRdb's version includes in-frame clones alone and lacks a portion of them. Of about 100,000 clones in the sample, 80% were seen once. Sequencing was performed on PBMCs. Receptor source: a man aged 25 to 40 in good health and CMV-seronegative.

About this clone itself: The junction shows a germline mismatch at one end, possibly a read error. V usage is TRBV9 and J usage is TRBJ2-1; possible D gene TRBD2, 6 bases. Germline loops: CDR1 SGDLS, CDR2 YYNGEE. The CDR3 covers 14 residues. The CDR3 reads CASSSSGLINGQFF. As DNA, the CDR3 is TGTGCCAGCAGCTCCTCGGGACTCATAAATGGGCAGTTCTTC.

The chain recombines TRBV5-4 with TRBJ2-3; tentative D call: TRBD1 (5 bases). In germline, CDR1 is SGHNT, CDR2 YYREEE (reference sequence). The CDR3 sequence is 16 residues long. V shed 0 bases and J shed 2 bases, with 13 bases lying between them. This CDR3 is CASSLEAQGLTDTQYF. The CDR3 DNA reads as TGTGCCAGCAGCTTGGAGGCCCAGGGTCTCACAGATACGCAGTATTTT.

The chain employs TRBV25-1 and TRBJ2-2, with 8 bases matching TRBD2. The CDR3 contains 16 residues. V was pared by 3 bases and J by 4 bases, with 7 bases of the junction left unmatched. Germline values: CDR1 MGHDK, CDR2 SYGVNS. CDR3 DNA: TGTGCCAGCAGTGATCGCGGGGGGCCGCCCACCGGGGAGCTGTTTTTT. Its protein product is CASSDRGGPPTGELFF.

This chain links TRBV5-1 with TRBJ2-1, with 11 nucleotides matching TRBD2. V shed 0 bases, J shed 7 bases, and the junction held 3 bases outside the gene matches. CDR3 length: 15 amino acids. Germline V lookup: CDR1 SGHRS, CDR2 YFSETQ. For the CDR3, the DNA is TGCGCCAGCAGCTTGGTGGGGACTAGCGGTAATGAGCAGTTCTTC. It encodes CASSLVGTSGNEQFF.

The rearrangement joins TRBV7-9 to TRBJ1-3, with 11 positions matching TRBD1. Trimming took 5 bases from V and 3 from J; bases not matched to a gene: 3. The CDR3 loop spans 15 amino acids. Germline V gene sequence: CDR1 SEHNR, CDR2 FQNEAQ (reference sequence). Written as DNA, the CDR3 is TGTGCCAGCAGCGTGGGACAGGGGGTTGGAAACACCATATATTTT. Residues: CASSVGQGVGNTIYF.

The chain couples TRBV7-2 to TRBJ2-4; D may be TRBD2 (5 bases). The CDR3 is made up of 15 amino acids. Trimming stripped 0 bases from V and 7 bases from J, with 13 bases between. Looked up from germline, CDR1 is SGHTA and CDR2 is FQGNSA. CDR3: CASSLAATTGNIQYF. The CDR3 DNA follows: TGTGCCAGCAGCTTAGCGGCGACGACGGGGAACATTCAGTACTTC. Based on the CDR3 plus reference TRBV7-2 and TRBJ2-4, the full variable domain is GAGVSQSPSNKVTEKGKDVELRCDPISGHTALYWYRQSLGQGLEFLIYFQGNSAPDKSGLPSDRFSAERTGGSVSTLTIQRTQQEDSAVYLCASSLAATTGNIQYFGAGTRLSVL.

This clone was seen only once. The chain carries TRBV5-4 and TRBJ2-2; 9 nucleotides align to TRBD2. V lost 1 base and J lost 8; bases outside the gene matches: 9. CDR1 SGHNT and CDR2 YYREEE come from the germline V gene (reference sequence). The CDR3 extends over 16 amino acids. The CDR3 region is CASSLIAGGPAGELFF. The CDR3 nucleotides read TGTGCCAGCAGCTTGATTGCGGGGGGGCCAGCAGGGGAGCTGTTTTTT. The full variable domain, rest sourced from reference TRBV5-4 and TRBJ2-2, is ETGVTQSPTHLIKTRGQQVTLRCSSQSGHNTVSWYQQALGQGPQFIFQYYREEENGRGNFPPRFSGLQFPNYSSELNVNALELDDSALYLCASSLIAGGPAGELFFGEGSRLTVL.

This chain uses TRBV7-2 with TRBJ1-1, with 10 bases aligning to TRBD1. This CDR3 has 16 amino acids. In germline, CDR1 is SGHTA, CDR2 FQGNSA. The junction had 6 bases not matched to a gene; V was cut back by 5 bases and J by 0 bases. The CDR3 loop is CASSKRTGGLNTEAFF. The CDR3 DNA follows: TGTGCCAGCAGCAAGCGGACAGGGGGGCTGAACACTGAAGCTTTCTTT. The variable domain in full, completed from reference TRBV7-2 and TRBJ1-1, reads GAGVSQSPSNKVTEKGKDVELRCDPISGHTALYWYRQSLGQGLEFLIYFQGNSAPDKSGLPSDRFSAERTGGSVSTLTIQRTQQEDSAVYLCASSKRTGGLNTEAFFGQGTRLTVV.

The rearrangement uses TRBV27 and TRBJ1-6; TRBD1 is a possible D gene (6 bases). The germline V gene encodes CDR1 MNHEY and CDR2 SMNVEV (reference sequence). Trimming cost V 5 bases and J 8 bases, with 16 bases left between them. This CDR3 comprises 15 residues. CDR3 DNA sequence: TGTGCCAGCAGTCCCCTCCAGGGACACCATTCACCCCTCCACTTT. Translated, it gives CASSPLQGHHSPLHF.

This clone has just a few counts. The CDR3 spells CASSSIAGNYEQYF. CDR3 nucleotide sequence: TGTGCCAGCAGCTCGATAGCGGGCAACTACGAGCAGTACTTC. V and J are TRBV11-2 and TRBJ2-7; 7 positions agree with TRBD2. Losses at the gene ends were 4 bases for V and 3 bases for J; bases not matched to a gene: 6. CDR1 and CDR2 from the germline V gene are SGHAT and FQNNGV. The CDR3 is 14 residues long.

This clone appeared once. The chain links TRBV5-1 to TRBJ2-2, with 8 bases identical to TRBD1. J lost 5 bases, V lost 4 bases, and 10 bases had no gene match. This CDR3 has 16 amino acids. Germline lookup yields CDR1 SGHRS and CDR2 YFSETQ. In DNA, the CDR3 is TGCGCCAGCAGCACGGAGACAGGGGCGGCGACCGGGGAGCTGTTTTTT. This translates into CASSTETGAATGELFF.

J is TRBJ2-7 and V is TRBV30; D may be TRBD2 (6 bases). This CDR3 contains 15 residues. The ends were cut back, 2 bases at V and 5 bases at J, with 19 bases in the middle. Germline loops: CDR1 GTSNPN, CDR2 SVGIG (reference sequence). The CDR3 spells CAWSSGTRGTDEQYF. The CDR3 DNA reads TGTGCCTGGAGTTCGGGGACTCGGGGTACGGACGAGCAGTACTTC.

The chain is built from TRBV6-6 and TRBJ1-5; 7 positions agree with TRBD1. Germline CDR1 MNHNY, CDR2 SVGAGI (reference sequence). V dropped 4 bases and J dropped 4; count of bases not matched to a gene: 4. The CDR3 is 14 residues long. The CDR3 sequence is CASSLDRDNQPQHF. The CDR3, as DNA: TGTGCCAGCAGTTTAGACAGGGATAATCAGCCCCAGCATTTT.

The CDR3 loop reads CASSSSGSQTDEQFF. The CDR3 DNA reads TGTGCCAGCAGCTCCTCCGGGTCCCAAACGGATGAGCAGTTCTTC. The chain couples TRBV7-7 to TRBJ2-1; D uncertain. The V end was cut by 4 bases, the J end by 8 bases, with 18 bases between. The CDR3 extends over 15 amino acids. Germline lookup yields CDR1 SSHAT and CDR2 FNYEAQ (reference sequence).

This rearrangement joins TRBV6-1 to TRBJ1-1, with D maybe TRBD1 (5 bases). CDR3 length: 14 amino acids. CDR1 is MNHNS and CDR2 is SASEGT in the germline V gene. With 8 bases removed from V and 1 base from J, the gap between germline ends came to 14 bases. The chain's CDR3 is CASFFSTANTEAFF. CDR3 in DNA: TGTGCCAGCTTCTTCTCGACAGCGAACACTGAAGCTTTCTTT.

CDR3 residues: CASKQGPANEKLFF. The CDR3 DNA reads as TGTGCCAGCAAACAGGGCCCAGCTAATGAAAAACTGTTTTTT. The chain recombines TRBV27 with TRBJ1-4, with a weak D call TRBD1 (6 bases). Germline V gives CDR1 MNHEY, CDR2 SMNVEV (reference sequence). The CDR3 spans 14 residues. With 7 bases removed from V and 3 bases from J, the gap between germline ends came to 12 bases.

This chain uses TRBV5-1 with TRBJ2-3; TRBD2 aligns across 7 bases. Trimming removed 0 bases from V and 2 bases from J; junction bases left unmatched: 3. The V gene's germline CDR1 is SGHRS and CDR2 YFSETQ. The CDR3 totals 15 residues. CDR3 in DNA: TGCGCCAGCAGCTTGGCCTGGGACTACACAGATACGCAGTATTTT. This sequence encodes CASSLAWDYTDTQYF.

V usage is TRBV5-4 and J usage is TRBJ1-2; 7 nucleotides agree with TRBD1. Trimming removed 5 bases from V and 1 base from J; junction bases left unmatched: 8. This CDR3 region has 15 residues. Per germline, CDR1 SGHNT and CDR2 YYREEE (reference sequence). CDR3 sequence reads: CASRSSQGSNYGYTF. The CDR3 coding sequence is TGTGCCAGCAGATCCTCACAGGGGAGTAACTATGGCTACACCTTC.

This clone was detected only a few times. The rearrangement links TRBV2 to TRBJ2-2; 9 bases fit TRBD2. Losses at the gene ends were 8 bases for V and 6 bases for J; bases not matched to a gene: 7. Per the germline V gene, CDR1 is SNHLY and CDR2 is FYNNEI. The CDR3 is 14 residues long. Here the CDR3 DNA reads TGTGCCAGCGTCGGCGGGAGGGCGGCCGGGGAGCTGTTTTTT. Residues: CASVGGRAAGELFF.

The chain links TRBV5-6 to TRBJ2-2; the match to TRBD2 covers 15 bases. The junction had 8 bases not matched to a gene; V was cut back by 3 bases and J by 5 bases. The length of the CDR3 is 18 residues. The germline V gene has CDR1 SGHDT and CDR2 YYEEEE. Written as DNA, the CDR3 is TGTGCCAGCAGCTATCCGGGACTAGCGGGGGGCCCAACCGGGGAGCTGTTTTTT. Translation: CASSYPGLAGGPTGELFF.

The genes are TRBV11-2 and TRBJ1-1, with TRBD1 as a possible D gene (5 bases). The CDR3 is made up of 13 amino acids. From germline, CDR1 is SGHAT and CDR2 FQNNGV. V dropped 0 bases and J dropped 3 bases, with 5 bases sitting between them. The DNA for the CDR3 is TGTGCCAGCAGCTTAGACAGGGACACTGAAGCTTTCTTT. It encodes CASSLDRDTEAFF.

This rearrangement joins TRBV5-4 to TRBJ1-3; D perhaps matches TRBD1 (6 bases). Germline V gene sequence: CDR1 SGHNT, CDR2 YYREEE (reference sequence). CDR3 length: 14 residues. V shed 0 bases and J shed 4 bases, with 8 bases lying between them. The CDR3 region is CASSLAGTGNTIYF. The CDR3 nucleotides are TGTGCCAGCAGCTTGGCCGGGACAGGAAACACCATATATTTT.

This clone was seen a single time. CDR3 amino acids: CASRLQGNYGYTF. The CDR3 DNA sequence: TGTGCCAGCAGACTACAGGGTAACTATGGCTACACCTTC. The V and J genes are TRBV6-5 and TRBJ1-2; tentative D call: TRBD1 (6 bases). The CDR3 length is 13 residues. The germline gives CDR1 MNHEY, CDR2 SVGAGI. The germline V and J ends were trimmed by 6 bases and 1 base, with 9 bases remaining between them.

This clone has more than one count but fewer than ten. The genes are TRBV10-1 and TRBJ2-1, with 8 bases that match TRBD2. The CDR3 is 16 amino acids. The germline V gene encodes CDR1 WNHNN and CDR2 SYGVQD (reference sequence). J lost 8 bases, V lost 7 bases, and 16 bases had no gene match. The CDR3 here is CASIALSGRVLHEQFF. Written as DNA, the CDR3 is TGCGCCAGCATCGCCTTATCCGGGAGGGTACTCCATGAGCAGTTCTTC.

CDR3 DNA: TGTGCCAGCAGCCCCTCCCTAGCGAGAAGCACAGATACGCAGTATTTT. Translated: CASSPSLARSTDTQYF. This chain links TRBV5-4 with TRBJ2-3; D is possibly TRBD2 (6 bases). Germline CDR1 is SGHNT and CDR2 is YYREEE (reference sequence). The CDR3 consists of 16 residues. V gave up 4 bases and J gave up 0 bases, with 15 bases separating them.

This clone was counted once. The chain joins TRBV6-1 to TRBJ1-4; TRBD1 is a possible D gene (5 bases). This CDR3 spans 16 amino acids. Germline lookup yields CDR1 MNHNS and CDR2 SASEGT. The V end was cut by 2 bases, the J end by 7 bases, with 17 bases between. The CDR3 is CASSENMAGWGEKLFF. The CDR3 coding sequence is TGTGCCAGCAGTGAAAATATGGCAGGGTGGGGTGAAAAACTGTTTTTT.

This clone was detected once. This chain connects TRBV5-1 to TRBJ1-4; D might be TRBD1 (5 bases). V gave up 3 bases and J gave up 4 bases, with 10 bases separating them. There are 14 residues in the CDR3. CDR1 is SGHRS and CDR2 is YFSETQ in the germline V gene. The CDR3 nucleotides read TGCGCCAGCAGCTCAGGGCGGGATAATGAAAAACTGTTTTTT. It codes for CASSSGRDNEKLFF.

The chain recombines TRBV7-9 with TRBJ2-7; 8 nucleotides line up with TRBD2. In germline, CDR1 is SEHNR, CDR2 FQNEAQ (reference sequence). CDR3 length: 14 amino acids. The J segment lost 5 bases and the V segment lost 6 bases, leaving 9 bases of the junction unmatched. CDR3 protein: CASRPGTSINEQYF. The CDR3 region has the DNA TGTGCCAGCAGGCCCGGGACTAGTATCAACGAGCAGTACTTC.

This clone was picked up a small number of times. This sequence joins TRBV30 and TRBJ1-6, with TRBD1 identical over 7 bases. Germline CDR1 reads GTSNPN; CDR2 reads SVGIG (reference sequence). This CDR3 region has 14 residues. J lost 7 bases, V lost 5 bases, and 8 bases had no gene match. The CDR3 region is CAWQEGARNSPLHF. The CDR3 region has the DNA TGTGCCTGGCAGGAGGGGGCCAGGAATTCACCCCTCCACTTT.

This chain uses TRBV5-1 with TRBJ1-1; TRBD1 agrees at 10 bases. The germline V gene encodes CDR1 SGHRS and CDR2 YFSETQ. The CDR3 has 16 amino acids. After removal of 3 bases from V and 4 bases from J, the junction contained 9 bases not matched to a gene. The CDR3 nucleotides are TGCGCCAGCAGCTCGGGACAGGGGACGCGTTTCACTGAAGCTTTCTTT. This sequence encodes CASSSGQGTRFTEAFF.

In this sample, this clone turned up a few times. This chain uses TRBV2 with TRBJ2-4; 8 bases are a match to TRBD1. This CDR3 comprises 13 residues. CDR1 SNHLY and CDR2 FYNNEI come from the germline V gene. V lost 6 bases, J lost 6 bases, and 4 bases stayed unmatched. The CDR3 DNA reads TGTGCCAGCAGGACAGACAGGGGAAACATTCAGTACTTC. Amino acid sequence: CASRTDRGNIQYF.

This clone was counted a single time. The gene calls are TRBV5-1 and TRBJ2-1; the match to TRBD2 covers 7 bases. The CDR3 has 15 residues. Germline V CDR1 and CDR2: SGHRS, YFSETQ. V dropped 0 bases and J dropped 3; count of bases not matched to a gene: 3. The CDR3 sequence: CASSLEASGYNEQFF. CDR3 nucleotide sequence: TGCGCCAGCAGCTTGGAGGCTAGCGGCTACAATGAGCAGTTCTTC.